This T cell receptor (beta chain) was obtained from a study of T cells in localized non-small cell lung cancer. Whole-study findings and limits: A raised T cell density in blood coincided with lengthier overall survival. The appearance of a median approximately 60 of the top 100 tumor clones was seen in adjacent lung. Peak T cell clonality was found in uninvolved adjacent lung, exceeding tumor.

A remark on this clone: Its specificity is unknown.

The method was immunoSEQ multiplex PCR; TCRdb's version includes in-frame clones alone and lacks a portion of them. The sample holds tens of thousands of clones, roughly 94% seen once. This TCR came from a woman aged 35 to 69 with stage I lung adenocarcinoma. The input for sequencing was peripheral blood, taken before any cancer treatment.

DNA for the CDR3: TGTGCCAGCAGTCCTCCGGGTCCTCAGCGTGAGCAGTTCTTC. It codes for CASSPPGPQREQFF. The V gene is TRBV7-2, the J gene TRBJ2-1; D is uncertain. V lost 6 bases and J 9 bases, leaving 18 bases between the germline ends. The CDR3 is made up of 14 amino acids. Germline CDR1 SGHTA, CDR2 FQGNSA.